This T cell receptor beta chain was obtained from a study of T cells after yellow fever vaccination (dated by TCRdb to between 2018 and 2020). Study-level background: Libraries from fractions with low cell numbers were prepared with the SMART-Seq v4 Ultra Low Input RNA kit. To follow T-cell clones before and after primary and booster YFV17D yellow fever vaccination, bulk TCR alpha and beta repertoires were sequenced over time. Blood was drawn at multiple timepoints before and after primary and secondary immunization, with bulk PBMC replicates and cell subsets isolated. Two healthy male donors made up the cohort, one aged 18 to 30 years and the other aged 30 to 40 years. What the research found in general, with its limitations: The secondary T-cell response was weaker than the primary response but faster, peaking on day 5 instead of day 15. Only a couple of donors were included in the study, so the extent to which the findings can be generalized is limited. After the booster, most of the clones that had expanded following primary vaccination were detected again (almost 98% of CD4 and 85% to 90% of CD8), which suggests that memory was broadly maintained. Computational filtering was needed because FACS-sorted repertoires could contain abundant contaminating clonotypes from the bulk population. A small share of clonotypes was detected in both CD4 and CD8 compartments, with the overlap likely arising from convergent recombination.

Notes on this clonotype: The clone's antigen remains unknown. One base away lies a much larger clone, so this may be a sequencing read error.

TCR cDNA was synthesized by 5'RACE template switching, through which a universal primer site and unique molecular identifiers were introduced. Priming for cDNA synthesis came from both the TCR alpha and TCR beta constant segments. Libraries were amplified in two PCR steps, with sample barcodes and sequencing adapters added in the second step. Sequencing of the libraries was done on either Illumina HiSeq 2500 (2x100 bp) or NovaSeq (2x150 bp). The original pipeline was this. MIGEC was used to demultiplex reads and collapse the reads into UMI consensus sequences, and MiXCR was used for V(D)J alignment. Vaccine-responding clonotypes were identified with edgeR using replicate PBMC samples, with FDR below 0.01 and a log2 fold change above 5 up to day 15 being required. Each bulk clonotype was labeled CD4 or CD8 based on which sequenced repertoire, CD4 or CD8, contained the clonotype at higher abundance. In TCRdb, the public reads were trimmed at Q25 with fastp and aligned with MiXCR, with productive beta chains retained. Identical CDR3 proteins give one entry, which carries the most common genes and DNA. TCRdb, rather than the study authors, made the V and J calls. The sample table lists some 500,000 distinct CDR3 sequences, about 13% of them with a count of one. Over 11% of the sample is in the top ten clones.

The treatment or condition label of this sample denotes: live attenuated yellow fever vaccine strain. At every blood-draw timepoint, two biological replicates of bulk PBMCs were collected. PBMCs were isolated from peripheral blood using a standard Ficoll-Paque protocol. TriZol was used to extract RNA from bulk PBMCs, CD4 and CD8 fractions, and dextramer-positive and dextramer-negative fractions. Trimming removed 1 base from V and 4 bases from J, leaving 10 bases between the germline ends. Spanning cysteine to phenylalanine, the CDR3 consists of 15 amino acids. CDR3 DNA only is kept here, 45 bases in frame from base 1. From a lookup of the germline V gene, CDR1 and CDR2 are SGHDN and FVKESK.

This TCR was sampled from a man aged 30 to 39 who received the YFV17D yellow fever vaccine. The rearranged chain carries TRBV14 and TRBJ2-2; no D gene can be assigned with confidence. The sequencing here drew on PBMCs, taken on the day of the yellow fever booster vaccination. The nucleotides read TGTGCCAGCAGCCAAGCCAGCAGGCTCACCGGGGAGCTGTTTTTT. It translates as CASSQASRLTGELFF. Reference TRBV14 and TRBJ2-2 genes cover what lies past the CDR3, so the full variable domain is EAGVTQFPSHSVIEKGQTVTLRCDPISGHDNLYWYRRVMGKEIKFLLHFVKESKQDESGMPNNRFLAERTGGTYSTLKVQPAELEDSGVYFCASSQASRLTGELFFGEGSRLTVL.